The following is a TCR beta chain sequence with its context. The antigen remains undetermined. V was pared by 4 bases and J by 4 bases, with 5 bases between. CDR3 length equals 12 residues. The germline V gene encodes CDR1 MGHDK and CDR2 SYGVNS. This entry is derived from a study of naive and memory T cell subsets. General study results and limits: A clonotype means one alpha or beta sequence, not an alpha/beta pair.

Both TRBC1 and TRBC2 were covered by a beta constant-region primer of two equimolar oligonucleotides. Four rounds of PCR amplified the ligated cDNA using nested alpha and beta constant-region primers plus SP2. Ligation attached a single-stranded oligonucleotide with a 12-nucleotide UMI and the SP2 primer to the cDNA 3' end. In TCRdb, the UMI-ligation and nested PCR reads were re-called with MiXCR into one record per CDR3 protein. The repertoire holds 130,000 or so distinct CDR3 sequences, with roughly 36% as singletons. This chain connects TRBV25-1 to TRBJ2-1, with D uncertain. Sequenced material: central memory CD4+ T cells from blood. The TCR was taken from a human donor in good health. The CDR3 here is CASSVNYNEQFF. CDR3 nucleotides: TGTGCCAGCAGTGTGAATTACAATGAGCAGTTCTTC.